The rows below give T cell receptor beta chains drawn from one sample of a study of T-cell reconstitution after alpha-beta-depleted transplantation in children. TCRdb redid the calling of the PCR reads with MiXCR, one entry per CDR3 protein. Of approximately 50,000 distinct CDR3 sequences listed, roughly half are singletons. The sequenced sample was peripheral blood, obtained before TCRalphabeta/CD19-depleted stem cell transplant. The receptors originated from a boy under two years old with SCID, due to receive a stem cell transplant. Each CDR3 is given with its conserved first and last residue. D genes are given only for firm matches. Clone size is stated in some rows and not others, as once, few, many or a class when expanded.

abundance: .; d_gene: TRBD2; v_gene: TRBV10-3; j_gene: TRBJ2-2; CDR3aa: CATAGLGELFF; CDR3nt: TGTGCCACAGCGGGGCTGGGGGAGCTGTTTTTT
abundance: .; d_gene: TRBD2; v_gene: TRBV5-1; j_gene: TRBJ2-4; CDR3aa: CASSLAGYGGNIQYF; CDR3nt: TGCGCCAGCAGCTTAGCGGGGTACGGAGGGAACATTCAGTACTTC
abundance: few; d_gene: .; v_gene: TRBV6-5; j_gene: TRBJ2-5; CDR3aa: CASSYAGPGETQYF; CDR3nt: TGTGCCAGCAGTTACGCGGGGCCTGGAGAGACCCAGTACTTC
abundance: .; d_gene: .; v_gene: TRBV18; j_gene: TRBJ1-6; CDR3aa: CASSPQGSPLHF; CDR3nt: TGTGCCAGCTCACCACAGGGTTCACCCCTCCACTTT
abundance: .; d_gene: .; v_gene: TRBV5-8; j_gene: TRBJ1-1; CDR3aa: CASSLGGPMNTEAFF; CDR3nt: TGTGCCAGCAGCTTGGGGGGCCCCATGAACACTGAAGCTTTCTTT
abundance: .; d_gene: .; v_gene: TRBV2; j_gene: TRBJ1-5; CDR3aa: CASSAMTANQPQHF; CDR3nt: TGTGCCAGCAGTGCTATGACAGCTAATCAGCCCCAGCATTTT
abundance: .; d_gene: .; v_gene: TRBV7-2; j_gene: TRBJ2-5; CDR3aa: CASSLGMGDPTQYF; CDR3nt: TGTGCCAGCAGCTTAGGGATGGGGGATCCGACCCAGTACTTC
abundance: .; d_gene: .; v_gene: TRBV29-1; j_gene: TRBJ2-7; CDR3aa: CSVEGQAPYEQYF; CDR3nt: TGCAGCGTTGAAGGTCAGGCCCCCTACGAGCAGTACTTC
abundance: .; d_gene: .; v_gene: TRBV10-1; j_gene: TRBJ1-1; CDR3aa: CASSEARLNTEAFF; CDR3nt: TGCGCCAGCAGTGAGGCACGGTTGAACACTGAAGCTTTCTTT
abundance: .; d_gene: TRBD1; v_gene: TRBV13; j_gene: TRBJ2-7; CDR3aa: CASSLAGTGGYEQYF; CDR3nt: TGTGCCAGCAGCTTAGCCGGGACAGGGGGCTACGAGCAGTACTTC
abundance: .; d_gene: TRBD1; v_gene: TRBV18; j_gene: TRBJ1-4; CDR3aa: CASSTDRGGEKLFF; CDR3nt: TGTGCCAGCTCAACGGACAGGGGAGGTGAAAAACTGTTTTTT
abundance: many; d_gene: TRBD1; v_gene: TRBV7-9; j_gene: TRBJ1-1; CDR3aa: CASSGQGSTEAFF; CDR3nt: TGTGCCAGCAGCGGACAGGGGAGCACTGAAGCTTTCTTT
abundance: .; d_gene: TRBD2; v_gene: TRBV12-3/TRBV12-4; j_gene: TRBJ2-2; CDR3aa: CASSLPTGLAGVRNTGELFF; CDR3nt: TGTGCCAGCAGCCTCCCGACGGGACTAGCGGGGGTCAGGAACACCGGGGAGCTGTTTTTT
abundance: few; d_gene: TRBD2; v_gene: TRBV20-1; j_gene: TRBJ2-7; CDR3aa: CSARVVAGTYEQYF; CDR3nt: TGCAGTGCTAGAGTCGTAGCGGGAACCTACGAGCAGTACTTC
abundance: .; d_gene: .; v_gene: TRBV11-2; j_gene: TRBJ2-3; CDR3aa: CASSLDQSGSDTQYF; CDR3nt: TGTGCCAGCAGCTTAGATCAGAGCGGTTCCGATACGCAGTATTTT
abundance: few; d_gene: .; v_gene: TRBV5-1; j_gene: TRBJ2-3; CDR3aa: CASGNSRLASGTDTQYF; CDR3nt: TGCGCCAGCGGTAATAGTAGGCTGGCTAGCGGCACAGATACGCAGTATTTT
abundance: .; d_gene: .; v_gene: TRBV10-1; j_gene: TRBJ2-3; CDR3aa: CASSEVAGRTDTQYF; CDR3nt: TGCGCCAGCAGTGAGGTGGCAGGACGCACAGATACGCAGTATTTT
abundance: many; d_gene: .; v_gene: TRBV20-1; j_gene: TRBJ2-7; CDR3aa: CSARQEGNYYEQYF; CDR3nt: TGCAGTGCTAGACAAGAAGGTAACTACTACGAGCAGTACTTC
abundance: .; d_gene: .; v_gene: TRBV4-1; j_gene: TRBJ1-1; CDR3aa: CASSQDLTSMNTDAFF; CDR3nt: TGCGCCAGCAGCCAAGATCTAACCAGCATGAACACTGATGCTTTCTTT
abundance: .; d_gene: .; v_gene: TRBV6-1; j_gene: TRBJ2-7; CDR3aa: CASSPTRGNTAEQYF; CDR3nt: TGTGCCAGCAGTCCTACTAGGGGGAATACAGCCGAGCAGTACTTC
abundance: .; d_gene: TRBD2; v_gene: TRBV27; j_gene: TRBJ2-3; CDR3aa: CASSPASGGSTDTQYF; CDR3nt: TGTGCCAGCAGTCCCGCTAGCGGGGGGAGCACAGATACGCAGTATTTT
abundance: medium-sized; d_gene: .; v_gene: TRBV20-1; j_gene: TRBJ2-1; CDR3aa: CSAREGPSSYNEQFF; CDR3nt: TGCAGTGCTAGAGAGGGGCCTAGCTCCTACAATGAGCAGTTCTTC